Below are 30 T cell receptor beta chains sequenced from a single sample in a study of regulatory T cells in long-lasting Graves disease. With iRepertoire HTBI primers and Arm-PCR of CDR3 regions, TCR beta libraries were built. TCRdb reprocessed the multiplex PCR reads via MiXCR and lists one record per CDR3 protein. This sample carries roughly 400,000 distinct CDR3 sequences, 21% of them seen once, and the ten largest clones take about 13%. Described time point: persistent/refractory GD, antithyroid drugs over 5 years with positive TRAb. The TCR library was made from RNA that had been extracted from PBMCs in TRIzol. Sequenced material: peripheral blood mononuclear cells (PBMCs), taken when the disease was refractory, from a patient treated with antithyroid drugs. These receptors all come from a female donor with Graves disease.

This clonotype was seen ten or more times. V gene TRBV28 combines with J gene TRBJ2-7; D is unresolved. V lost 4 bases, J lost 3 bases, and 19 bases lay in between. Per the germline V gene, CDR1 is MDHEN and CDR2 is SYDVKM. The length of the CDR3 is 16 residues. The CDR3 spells CASSSPSDGTDYEQYF. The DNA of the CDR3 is TGTGCCAGCAGTTCCCCGTCGGACGGAACCGACTACGAGCAGTACTTC.

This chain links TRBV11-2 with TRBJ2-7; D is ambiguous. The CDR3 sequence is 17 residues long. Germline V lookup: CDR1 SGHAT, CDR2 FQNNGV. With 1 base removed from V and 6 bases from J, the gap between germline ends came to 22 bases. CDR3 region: CASSLGTIASEGREQYF. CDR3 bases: TGTGCCAGCAGCTTAGGGACGATAGCCTCTGAAGGTCGCGAGCAGTACTTC.

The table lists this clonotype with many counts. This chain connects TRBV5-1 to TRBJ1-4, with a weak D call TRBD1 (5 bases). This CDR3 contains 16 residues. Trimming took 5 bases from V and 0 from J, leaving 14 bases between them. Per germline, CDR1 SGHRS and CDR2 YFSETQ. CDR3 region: CASSSTGAPTNEKLFF. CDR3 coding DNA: TGCGCCAGCAGTTCAACCGGGGCTCCAACTAATGAAAAACTGTTTTTT.

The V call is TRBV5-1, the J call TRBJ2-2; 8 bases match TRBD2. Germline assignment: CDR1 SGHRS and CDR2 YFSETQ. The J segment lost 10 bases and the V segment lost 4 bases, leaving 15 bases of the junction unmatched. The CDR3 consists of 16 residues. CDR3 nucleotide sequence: TGCGCCAGCAGCACGACAAGCGGGAGTGGTGTGGAGGAGCTGTTTTTT. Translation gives CASSTTSGSGVEELFF.

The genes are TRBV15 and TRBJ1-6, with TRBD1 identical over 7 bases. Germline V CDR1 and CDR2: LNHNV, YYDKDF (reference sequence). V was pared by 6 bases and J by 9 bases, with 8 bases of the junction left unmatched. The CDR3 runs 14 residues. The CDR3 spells CATRAGGRGSPLHF. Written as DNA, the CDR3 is TGTGCCACCAGGGCAGGGGGTAGGGGTTCACCCCTCCACTTT.

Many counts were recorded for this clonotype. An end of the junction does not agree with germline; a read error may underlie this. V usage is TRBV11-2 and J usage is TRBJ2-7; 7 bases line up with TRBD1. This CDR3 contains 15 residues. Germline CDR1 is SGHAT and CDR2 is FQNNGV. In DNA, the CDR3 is TGTGCCAGCAGTTTAGGGGGCGGTACCTCCTACGAGCAGTACTTC. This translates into CASSLGGGTSYEQYF.

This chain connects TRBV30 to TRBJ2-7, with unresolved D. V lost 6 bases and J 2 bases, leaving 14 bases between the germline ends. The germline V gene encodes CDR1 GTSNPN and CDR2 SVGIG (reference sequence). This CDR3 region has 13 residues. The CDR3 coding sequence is TGTGCCTGTTCTCATGACGGAGCCTACGAGCAGTACTTC. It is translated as CACSHDGAYEQYF.

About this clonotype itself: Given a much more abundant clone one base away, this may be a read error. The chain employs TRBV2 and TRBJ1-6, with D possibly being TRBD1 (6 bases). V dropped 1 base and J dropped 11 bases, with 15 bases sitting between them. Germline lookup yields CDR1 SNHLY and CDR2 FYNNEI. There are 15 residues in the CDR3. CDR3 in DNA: TGTGCCAGCAGTGAAGTGTCAGGGGAGAGAGCACCCCTCCACTTT. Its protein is CASSEVSGERAPLHF.

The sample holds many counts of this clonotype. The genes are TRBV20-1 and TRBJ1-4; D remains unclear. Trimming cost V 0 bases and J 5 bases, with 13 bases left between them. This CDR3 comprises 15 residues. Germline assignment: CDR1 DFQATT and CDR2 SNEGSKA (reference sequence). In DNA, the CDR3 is TGCAGTGCTAGAGACTGGCAGGAGGAAAATGAAAAACTGTTTTTT. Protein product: CSARDWQEENEKLFF.

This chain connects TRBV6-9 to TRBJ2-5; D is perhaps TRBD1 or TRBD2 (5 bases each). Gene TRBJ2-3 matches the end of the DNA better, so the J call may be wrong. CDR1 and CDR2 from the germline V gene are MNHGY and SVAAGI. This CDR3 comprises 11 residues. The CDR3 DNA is TGTGCCAGCAGTTGGGGGGATACGCAGTATTTT. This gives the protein CASSWGDTQYF.

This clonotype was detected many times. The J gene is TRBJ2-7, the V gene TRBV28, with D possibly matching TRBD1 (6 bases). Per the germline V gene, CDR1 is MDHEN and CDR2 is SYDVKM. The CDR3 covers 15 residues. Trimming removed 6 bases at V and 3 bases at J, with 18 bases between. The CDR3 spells CASRYTTGQYYEQYF. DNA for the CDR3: TGTGCCAGCAGATACACCACCGGACAGTACTACGAGCAGTACTTC.

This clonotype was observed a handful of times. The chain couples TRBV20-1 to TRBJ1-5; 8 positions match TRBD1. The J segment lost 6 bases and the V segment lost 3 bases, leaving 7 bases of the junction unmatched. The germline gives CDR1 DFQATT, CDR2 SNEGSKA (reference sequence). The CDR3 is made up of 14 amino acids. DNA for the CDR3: TGCAGTGCTAGTCCCAGGGGGCAAGCTCAGCCCCAGCATTTT. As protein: CSASPRGQAQPQHF.

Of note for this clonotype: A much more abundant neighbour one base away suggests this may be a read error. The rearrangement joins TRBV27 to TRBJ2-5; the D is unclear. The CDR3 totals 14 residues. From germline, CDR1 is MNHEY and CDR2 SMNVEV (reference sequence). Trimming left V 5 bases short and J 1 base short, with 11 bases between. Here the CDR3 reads CASSPHLIQETQYF. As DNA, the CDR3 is TGTGCCAGCAGTCCCCACCTAATCCAAGAGACCCAGTACTTC.

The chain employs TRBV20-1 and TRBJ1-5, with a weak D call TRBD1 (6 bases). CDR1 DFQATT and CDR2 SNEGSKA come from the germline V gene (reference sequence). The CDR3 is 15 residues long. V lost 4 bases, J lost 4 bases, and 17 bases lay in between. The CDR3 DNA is TGCAGTGCTAACACCGGACAGAGTTTGAATCAGCCCCAGCATTTT. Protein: CSANTGQSLNQPQHF.

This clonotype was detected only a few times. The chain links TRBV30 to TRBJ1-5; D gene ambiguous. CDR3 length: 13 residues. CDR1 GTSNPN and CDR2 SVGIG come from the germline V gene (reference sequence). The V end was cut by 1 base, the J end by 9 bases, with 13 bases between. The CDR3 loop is CAWSGTDLGPQHF. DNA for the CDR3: TGTGCCTGGAGTGGAACGGACCTGGGGCCCCAGCATTTT.

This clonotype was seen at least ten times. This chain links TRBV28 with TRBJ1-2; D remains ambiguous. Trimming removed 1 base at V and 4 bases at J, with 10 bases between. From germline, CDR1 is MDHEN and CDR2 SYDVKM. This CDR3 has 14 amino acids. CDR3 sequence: CASSLFGSTYGYTF. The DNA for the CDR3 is TGTGCCAGCAGTTTATTCGGCAGTACCTATGGCTACACCTTC.

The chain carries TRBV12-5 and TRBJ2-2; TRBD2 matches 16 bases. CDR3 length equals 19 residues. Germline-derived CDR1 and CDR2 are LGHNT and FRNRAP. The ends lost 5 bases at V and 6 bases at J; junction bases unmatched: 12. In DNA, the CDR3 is TGTGCTAGTGGTCTCAATTCCGGGACTAGCGGGAGGGGGCCCGGGGAGCTGTTTTTT. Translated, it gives CASGLNSGTSGRGPGELFF.

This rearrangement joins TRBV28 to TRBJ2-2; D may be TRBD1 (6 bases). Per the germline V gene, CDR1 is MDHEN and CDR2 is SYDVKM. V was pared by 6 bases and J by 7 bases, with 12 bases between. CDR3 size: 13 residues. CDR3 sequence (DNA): TGTGCCAGCAGACTATCAGGGGACGGGGAGCTGTTTTTT. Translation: CASRLSGDGELFF.

CDR3 bases: TGCAGTGCTAGAGATAGAAGGGCGGGGAATCAAGAGACCCAGTACTTC. Translating gives CSARDRRAGNQETQYF. The chain uses TRBV20-1 and TRBJ2-5; tentative D call: TRBD2 (6 bases). The CDR3 is 16 residues long. CDR1 DFQATT and CDR2 SNEGSKA come from the germline V gene (reference sequence). Trimming pared 0 bases from V and 2 bases from J, leaving 16 bases between.

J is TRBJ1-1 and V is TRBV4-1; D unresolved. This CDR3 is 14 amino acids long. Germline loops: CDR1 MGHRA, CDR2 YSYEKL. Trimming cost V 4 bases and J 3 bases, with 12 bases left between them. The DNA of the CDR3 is TGCGCCAGCAGCCGCGAGGACCCCTACACTGAAGCTTTCTTT. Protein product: CASSREDPYTEAFF.

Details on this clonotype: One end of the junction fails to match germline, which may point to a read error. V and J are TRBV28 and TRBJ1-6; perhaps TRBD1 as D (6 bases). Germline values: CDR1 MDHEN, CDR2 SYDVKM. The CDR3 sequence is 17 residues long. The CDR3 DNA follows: TGTGCCGGCAGTTTATCTAGGGGGTCATCCTATAATTCACCCCTCCACTTT. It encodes CAGSLSRGSSYNSPLHF.

The CDR3: CASRSGSSGANVLTF. The CDR3 DNA reads as TGTGCCAGCAGATCCGGGTCCTCTGGGGCCAACGTCCTGACTTTC. The chain links TRBV6-1 to TRBJ2-6; no definite D call. From germline, CDR1 is MNHNS and CDR2 SASEGT. With 6 bases removed from V and 0 bases from J, the gap between germline ends came to 9 bases. CDR3 length: 15 residues.

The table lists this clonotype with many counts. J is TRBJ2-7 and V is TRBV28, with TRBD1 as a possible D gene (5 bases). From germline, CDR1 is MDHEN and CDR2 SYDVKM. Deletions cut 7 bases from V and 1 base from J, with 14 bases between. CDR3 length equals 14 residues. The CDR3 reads CASMRQGRSYEQYF. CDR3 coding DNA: TGTGCCAGCATGCGGCAGGGAAGATCCTACGAGCAGTACTTC. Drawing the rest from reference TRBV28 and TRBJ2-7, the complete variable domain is DVKVTQSSRYLVKRTGEKVFLECVQDMDHENMFWYRQDPGLGLRLIYFSYDVKMKEKGDIPEGYSVSREKKERFSLILESASTNQTSMYLCASMRQGRSYEQYFGPGTRLTVT.

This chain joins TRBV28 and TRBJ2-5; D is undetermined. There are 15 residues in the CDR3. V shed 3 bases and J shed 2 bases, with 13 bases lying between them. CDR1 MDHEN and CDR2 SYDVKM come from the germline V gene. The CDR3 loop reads CASSFPGRAQETQYF. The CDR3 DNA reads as TGTGCCAGCAGTTTTCCCGGTCGGGCTCAAGAGACCCAGTACTTC.

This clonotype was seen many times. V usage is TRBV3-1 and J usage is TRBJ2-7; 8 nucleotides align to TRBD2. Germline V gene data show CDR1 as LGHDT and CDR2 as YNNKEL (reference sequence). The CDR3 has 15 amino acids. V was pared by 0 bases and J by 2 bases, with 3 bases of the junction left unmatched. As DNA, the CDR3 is TGTGCCAGCAGCCAAGATAGCGGGGCCGCCTACGAGCAGTACTTC. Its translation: CASSQDSGAAYEQYF.

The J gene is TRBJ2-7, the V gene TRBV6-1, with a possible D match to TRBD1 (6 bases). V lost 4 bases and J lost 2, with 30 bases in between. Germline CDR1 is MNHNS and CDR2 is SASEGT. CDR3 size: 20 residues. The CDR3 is CASSAPLRDVDSPDPYEQYF. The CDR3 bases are TGTGCCAGCAGTGCCCCTCTCCGAGATGTGGACAGTCCTGACCCCTACGAGCAGTACTTC.

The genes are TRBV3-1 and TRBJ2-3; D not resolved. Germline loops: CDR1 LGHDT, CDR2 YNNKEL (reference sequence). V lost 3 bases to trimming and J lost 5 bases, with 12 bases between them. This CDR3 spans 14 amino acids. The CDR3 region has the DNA TGTGCCAGCAGCCATGGCGCCCGCCAAGATACGCAGTATTTT. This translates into CASSHGARQDTQYF.

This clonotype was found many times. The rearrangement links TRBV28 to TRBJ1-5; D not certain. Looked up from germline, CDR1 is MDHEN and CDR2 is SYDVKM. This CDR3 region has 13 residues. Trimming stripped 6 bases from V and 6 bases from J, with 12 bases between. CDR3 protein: CASSEGHGQPQHF. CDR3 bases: TGTGCCAGCAGCGAGGGCCACGGTCAGCCCCAGCATTTT.

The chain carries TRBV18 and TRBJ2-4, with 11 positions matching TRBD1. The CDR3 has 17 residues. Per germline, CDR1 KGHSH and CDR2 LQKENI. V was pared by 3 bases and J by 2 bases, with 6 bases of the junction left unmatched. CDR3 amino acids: CASSPLGQGATKNIQYF. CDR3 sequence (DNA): TGTGCCAGCTCACCGTTAGGACAGGGGGCGACCAAAAACATTCAGTACTTC.

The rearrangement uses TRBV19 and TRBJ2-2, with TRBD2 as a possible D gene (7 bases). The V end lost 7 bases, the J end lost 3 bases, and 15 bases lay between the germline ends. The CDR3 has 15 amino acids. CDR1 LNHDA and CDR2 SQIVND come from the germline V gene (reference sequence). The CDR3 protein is CASKREGGDTGELFF. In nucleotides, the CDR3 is TGTGCCAGTAAGAGGGAGGGGGGTGACACCGGGGAGCTGTTTTTT.